This is a list of T cell receptor beta chains from one sample in a study of cytomegalovirus exposure and HLA in healthy donors. Using immunoSEQ multiplex PCR, the repertoire was profiled, and TCRdb retains in-frame clones only, with some absent. The repertoire holds roughly 150,000 clones, with around 74% as singletons. The sequenced material came from PBMCs. The receptors shown here come from a man between 18 and 35 years old in good health and CMV-seronegative. Both conserved end residues are trimmed from each CDR3. Each record gives: D gene, CDR3 length, J gene, V gene, CDR3 protein. The D gene is left open where the match is weak.

d_gene: -; len: 13; j_gene: TRBJ1-5; v_gene: TRBV19; CDR3aa: ASRTRKDSNQPQH
d_gene: TRBD1; len: 12; j_gene: TRBJ1-1; v_gene: TRBV7-6; CDR3aa: ASSLGQGVTEAF
d_gene: -; len: 11; j_gene: TRBJ2-3; v_gene: TRBV5-1; CDR3aa: ATMTGPRDTQY
d_gene: -; len: 11; j_gene: TRBJ1-3; v_gene: TRBV28; CDR3aa: ASRGGAGNTIY
d_gene: TRBD1; len: 11; j_gene: TRBJ1-1; v_gene: TRBV28; CDR3aa: ASSAGGFTEAF
d_gene: -; len: 13; j_gene: TRBJ2-5; v_gene: TRBV9; CDR3aa: ASSPQVGTGVTQY
d_gene: -; len: 11; j_gene: TRBJ2-2; v_gene: TRBV18; CDR3aa: ASSPPSAGELF
d_gene: TRBD2; len: 13; j_gene: TRBJ2-1; v_gene: TRBV5-1; CDR3aa: ASSLSGSSYNEQF
d_gene: TRBD2; len: 12; j_gene: TRBJ2-1; v_gene: TRBV2; CDR3aa: ASKISGAYNEQF
d_gene: -; len: 12; j_gene: TRBJ2-1; v_gene: TRBV9; CDR3aa: ASSGGTLNNEQF
d_gene: -; len: 14; j_gene: TRBJ2-5; v_gene: TRBV5-1; CDR3aa: ASSLEGAGWGETQY
d_gene: -; len: 13; j_gene: TRBJ2-3; v_gene: TRBV7-2; CDR3aa: ASSLVGHSTDTQY
d_gene: -; len: 11; j_gene: TRBJ1-5; v_gene: TRBV19; CDR3aa: ASSATPGRDQH
d_gene: -; len: 15; j_gene: TRBJ2-1; v_gene: TRBV9; CDR3aa: ASSYRGTGVGYNEQF
d_gene: TRBD2; len: 11; j_gene: TRBJ2-7; v_gene: TRBV25-1; CDR3aa: ASSTSEAYEQY
d_gene: -; len: 14; j_gene: TRBJ1-5; v_gene: TRBV19; CDR3aa: ASSTWGGASNQPQH